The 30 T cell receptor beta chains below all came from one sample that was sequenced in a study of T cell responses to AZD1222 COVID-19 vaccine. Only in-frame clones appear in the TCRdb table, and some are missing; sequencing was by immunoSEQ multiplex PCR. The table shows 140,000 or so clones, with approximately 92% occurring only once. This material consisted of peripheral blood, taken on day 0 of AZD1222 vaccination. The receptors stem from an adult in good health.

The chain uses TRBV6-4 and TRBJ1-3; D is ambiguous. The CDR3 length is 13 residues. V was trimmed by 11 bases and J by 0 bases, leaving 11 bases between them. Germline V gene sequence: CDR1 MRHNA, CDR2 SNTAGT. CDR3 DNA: TGTGCCGGACGACCGAGCTCTGGAAACACCATATATTTT. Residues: CAGRPSSGNTIYF.

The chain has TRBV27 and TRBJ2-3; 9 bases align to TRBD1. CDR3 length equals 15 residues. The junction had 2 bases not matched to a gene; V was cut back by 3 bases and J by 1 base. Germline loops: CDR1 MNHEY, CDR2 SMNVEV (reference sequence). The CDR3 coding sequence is TGTGCCAGCAGTTTTTGGGACAGGGGCACAGATACGCAGTATTTT. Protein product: CASSFWDRGTDTQYF.

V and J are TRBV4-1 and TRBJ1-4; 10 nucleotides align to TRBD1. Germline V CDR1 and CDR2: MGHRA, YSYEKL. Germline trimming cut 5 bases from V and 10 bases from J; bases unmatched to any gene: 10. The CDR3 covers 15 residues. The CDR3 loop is CASSAGTGARRKLFF. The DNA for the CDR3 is TGCGCCAGCAGCGCCGGGACAGGGGCGAGGAGAAAACTGTTTTTT.

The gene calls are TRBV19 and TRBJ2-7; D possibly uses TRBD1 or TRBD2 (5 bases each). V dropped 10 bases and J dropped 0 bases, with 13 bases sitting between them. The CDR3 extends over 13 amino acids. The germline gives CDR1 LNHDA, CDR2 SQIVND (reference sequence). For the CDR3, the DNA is TGTGCCACCGGTACTAGGGGCTCCTACGAGCAGTACTTC. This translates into CATGTRGSYEQYF. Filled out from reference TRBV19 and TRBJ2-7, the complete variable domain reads DGGITQSPKYLFRKEGQNVTLSCEQNLNHDAMYWYRQDPGQGLRLIYYSQIVNDFQKGDIAEGYSVSREKKESFPLTVTSAQKNPTAFYLCATGTRGSYEQYFGPGTRLTVT.

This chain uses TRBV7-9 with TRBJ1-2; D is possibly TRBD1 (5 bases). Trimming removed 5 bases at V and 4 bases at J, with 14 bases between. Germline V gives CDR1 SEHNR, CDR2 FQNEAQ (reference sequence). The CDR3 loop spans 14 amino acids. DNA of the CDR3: TGTGCCAGCAGCCAGGGCGGGGGTCCCTATGGCTACACCTTC. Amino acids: CASSQGGGPYGYTF.

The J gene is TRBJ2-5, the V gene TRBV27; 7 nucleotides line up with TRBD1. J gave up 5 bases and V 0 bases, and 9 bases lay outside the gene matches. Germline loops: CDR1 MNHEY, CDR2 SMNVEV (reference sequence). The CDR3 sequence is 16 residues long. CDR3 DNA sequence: TGTGCCAGCAGTTTATCCCCGACAGGGTTCGGGGAGACCCAGTACTTC. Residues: CASSLSPTGFGETQYF.

CDR3 DNA sequence: TGTGCCAGTAGAGGTCAACGGGACTGGACGTACAATGAGCAGTTCTTC. Residues: CASRGQRDWTYNEQFF. The chain recombines TRBV19 with TRBJ2-1; D might be TRBD2 (6 bases). CDR1 is LNHDA, CDR2 SQIVND, per germline (reference sequence). The CDR3 totals 16 residues. Trimming pared 6 bases from V and 4 bases from J, leaving 19 bases between.

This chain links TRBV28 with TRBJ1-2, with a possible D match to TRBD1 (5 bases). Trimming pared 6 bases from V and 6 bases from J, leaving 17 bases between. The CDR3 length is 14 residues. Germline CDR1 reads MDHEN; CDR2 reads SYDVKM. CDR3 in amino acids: CASSLRVELNGYTF. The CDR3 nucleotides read TGTGCCAGCAGCCTCAGGGTAGAGCTCAATGGCTACACCTTC.

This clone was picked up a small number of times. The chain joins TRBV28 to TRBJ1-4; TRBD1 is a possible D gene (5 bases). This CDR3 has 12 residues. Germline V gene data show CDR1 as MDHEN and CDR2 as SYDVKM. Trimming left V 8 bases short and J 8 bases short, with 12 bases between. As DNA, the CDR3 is TGTGCCAGCGCCCAGGGCTACGAAAAACTGTTTTTT. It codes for CASAQGYEKLFF.

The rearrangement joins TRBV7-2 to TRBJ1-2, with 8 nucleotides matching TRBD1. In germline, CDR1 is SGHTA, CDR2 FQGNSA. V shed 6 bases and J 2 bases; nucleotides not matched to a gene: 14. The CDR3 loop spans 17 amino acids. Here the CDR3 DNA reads TGTGCCAGCAGTTATGATTGGGCAGCAGGGGGCAACTATGGCTACACCTTC. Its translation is CASSYDWAAGGNYGYTF.

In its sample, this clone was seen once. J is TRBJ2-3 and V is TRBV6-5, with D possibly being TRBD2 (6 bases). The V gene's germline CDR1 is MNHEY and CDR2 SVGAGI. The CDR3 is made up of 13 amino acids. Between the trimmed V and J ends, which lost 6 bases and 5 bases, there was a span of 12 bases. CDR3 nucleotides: TGTGCCAGCAGACGGACGGGGGAAGATACGCAGTATTTT. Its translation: CASRRTGEDTQYF.

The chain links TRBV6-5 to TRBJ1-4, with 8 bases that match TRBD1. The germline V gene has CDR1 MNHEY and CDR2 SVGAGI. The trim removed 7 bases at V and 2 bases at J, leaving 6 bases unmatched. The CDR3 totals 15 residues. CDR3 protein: CASNQGAATNEKLFF. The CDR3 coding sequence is TGTGCCAGCAATCAGGGGGCAGCGACTAATGAAAAACTGTTTTTT.

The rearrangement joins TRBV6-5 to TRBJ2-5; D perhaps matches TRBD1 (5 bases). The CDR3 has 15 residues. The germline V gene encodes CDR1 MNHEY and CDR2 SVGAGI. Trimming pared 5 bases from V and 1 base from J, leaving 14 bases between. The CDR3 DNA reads TGTGCCAGCAGTACGGAGTGGGGCCTCCAAGAGACCCAGTACTTC. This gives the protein CASSTEWGLQETQYF.

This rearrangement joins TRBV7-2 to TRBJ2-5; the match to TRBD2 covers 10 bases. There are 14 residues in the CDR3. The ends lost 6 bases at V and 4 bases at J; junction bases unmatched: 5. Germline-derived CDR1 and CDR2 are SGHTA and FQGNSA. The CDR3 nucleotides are TGTGCCAGCAGGATGAGCGGGAGGGGAGAGACCCAGTACTTC. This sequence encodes CASRMSGRGETQYF.

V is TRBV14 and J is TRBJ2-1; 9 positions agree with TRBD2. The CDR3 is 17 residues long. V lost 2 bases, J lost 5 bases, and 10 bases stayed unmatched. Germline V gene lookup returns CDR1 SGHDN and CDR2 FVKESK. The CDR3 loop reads CASSQYSGSKPNNEQFF. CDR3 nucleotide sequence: TGTGCCAGCAGCCAATATAGCGGGAGCAAACCAAACAATGAGCAGTTCTTC.

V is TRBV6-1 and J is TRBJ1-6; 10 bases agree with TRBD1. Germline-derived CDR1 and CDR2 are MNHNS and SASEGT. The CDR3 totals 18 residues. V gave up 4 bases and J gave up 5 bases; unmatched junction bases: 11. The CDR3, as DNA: TGTGCCAGCAGTGCCCCCCGGGACAGGGGTTTTCATAATTCACCCCTCCACTTT. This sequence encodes CASSAPRDRGFHNSPLHF.

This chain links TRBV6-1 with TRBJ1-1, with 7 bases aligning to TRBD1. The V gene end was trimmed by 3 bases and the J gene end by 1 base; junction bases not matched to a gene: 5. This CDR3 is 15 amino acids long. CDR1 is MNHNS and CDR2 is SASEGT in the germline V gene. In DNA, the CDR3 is TGTGCCAGCAGTGATAAGGGGGCGCCGAACACTGAAGCTTTCTTT. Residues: CASSDKGAPNTEAFF.

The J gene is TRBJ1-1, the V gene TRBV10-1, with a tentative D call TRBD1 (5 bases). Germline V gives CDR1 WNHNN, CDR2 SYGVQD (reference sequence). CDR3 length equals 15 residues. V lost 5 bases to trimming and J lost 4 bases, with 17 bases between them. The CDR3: CASSRQSGGGTEAFF. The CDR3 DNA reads TGCGCCAGCAGTAGGCAGTCCGGGGGGGGCACTGAAGCTTTCTTT.

The CDR3: CASSYSNVNEQFF. The CDR3 nucleotides read TGTGCCAGCAGTTACTCGAATGTCAATGAGCAGTTCTTC. J is TRBJ2-1 and V is TRBV6-6; unclear D gene. The germline V gene has CDR1 MNHNY and CDR2 SVGAGI (reference sequence). The CDR3 consists of 13 residues. Trimming removed 0 bases from V and 6 bases from J, with 6 bases in between.

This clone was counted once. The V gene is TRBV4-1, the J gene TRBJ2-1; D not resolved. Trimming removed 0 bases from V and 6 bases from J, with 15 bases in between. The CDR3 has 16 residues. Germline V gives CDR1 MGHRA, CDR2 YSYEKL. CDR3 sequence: CASSQDPNRVPNEQFF. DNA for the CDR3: TGCGCCAGCAGCCAAGATCCGAATAGAGTCCCCAATGAGCAGTTCTTC.

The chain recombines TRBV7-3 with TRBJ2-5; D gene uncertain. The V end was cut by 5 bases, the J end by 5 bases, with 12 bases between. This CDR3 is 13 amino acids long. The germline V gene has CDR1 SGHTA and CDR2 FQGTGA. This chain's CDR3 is CASSRTQQETQYF. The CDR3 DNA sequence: TGTGCCAGCAGCCGGACGCAACAGGAGACCCAGTACTTC.

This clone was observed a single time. CDR3 sequence (DNA): TGTGCCAGCAGTTCTCAACGAGGCAATCAGCCCCAGCATTTT. Its translation: CASSSQRGNQPQHF. The chain joins TRBV27 to TRBJ1-5; no reliable D call. CDR1 and CDR2 (germline): MNHEY, SMNVEV (reference sequence). V lost 4 bases and J lost 2, with 9 bases in between. The CDR3 length is 14 residues.

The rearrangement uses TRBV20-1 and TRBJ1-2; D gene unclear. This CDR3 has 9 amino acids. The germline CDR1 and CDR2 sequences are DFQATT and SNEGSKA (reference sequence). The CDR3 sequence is CRGLYGYTF. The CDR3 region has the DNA TGCAGGGGCCTCTATGGCTACACCTTC.

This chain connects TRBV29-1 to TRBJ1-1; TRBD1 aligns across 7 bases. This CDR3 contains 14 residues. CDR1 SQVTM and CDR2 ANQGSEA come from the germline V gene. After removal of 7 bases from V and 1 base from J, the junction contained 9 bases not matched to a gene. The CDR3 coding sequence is TGCAGCGCCCGACAGGGAGGAAGGAACACTGAAGCTTTCTTT. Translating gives CSARQGGRNTEAFF.

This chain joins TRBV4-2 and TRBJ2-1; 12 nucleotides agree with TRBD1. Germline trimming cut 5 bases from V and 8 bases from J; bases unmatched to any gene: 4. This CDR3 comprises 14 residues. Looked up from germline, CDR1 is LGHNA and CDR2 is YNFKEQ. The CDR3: CASSGTGGRDEQFF. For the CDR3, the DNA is TGTGCCAGCAGCGGGACAGGGGGCCGCGATGAGCAGTTCTTC.

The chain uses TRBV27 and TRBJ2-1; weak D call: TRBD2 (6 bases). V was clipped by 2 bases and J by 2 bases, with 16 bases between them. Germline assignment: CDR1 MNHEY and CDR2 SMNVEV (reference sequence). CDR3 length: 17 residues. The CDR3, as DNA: TGTGCCAGCAGTTTACGGAGCAGACTAGACACCTACAATGAGCAGTTCTTC. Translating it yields CASSLRSRLDTYNEQFF.

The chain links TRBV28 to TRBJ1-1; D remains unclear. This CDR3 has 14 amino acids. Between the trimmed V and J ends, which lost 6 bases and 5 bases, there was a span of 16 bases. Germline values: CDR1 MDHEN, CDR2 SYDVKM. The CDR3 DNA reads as TGTGCCAGCAGGCCGCCAGTCGTAGGTACTGAAGCTTTCTTT. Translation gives CASRPPVVGTEAFF. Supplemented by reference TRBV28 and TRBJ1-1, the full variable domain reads DVKVTQSSRYLVKRTGEKVFLECVQDMDHENMFWYRQDPGLGLRLIYFSYDVKMKEKGDIPEGYSVSREKKERFSLILESASTNQTSMYLCASRPPVVGTEAFFGQGTRLTVV.

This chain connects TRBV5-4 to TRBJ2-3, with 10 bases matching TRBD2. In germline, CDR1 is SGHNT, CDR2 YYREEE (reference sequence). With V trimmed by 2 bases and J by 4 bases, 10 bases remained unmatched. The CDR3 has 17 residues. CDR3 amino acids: CASSFDGAGGPSDTQYF. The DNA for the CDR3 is TGTGCCAGCAGCTTCGACGGAGCGGGGGGGCCCTCAGATACGCAGTATTTT.

In DNA form, the CDR3 reads TGTGCCAGCAGGCGACAGGGAGATAGCTATGGCTACACCTTC. Protein sequence: CASRRQGDSYGYTF. The J gene is TRBJ1-2, the V gene TRBV3-1 (or the pseudogene TRBV3-2); 7 bases fit TRBD1. This CDR3 has 14 residues. Looked up from germline, CDR1 is LGHDT and CDR2 is YNNKEL (reference sequence). Trimming cost V 6 bases and J 4 bases; bases outside gene matches: 8.

CDR3 protein: CASSQVSGMLPGELFF. Written as DNA, the CDR3 is TGCGCCAGCAGCCAAGTTTCAGGAATGCTTCCCGGGGAGCTGTTTTTT. The V call is TRBV4-1, the J call TRBJ2-2; D ambiguous. Trimming took 1 base from V and 6 from J, leaving 15 bases between them. Germline assignment: CDR1 MGHRA and CDR2 YSYEKL. The CDR3 runs 16 residues.